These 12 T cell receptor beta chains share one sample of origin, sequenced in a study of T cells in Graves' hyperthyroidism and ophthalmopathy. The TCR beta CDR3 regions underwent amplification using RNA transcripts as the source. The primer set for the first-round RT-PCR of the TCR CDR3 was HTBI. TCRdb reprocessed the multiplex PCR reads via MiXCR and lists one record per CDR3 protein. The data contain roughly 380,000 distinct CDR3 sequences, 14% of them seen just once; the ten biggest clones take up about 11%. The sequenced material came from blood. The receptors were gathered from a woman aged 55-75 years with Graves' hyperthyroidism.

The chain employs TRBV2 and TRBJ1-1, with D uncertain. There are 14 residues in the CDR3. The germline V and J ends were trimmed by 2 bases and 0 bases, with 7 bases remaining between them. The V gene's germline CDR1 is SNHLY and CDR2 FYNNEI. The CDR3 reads CASSEREMNTEAFF. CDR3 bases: TGTGCCAGCAGTGAAAGAGAAATGAACACTGAAGCTTTCTTT.

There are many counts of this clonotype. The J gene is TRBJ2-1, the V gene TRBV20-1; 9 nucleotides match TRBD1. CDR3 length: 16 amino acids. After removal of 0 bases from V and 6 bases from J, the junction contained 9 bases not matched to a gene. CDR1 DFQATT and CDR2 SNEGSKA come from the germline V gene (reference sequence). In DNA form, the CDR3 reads TGCAGTGCTAGAGATGTATCGACAGGGGGGTTCAATGAGCAGTTCTTC. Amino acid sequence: CSARDVSTGGFNEQFF.

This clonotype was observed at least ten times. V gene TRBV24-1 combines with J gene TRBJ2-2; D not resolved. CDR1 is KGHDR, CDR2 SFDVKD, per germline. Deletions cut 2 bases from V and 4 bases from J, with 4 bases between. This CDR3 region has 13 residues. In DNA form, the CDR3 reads TGTGCCACCAGTGATTGGGCCACCGGGGAGCTGTTTTTT. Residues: CATSDWATGELFF.

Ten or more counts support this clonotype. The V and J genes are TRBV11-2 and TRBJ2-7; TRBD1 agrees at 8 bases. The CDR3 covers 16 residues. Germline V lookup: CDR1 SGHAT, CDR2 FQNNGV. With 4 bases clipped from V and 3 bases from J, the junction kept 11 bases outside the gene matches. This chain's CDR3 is CASSSLVRTGSYEQYF. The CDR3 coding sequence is TGTGCCAGCAGCTCACTCGTCCGGACAGGGAGCTACGAGCAGTACTTC.

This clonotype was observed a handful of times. The CDR3 coding sequence is TGTGCCAGCAGCTTCTCACAGGGGTACCAAGAGACCCAGTACTTC. Protein: CASSFSQGYQETQYF. J is TRBJ2-5 and V is TRBV5-8, with 7 bases aligning to TRBD1. After removal of 2 bases from V and 0 bases from J, the junction contained 4 bases not matched to a gene. Per the germline V gene, CDR1 is SGHTS and CDR2 is YDEGEE. The CDR3 is 15 residues long.

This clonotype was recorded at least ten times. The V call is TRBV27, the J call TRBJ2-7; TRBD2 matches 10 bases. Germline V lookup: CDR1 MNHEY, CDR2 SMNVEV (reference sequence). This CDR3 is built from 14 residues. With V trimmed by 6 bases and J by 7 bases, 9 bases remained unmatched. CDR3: CASSRLAGVGEQYF. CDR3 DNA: TGTGCCAGCAGCCGTCTAGCGGGAGTGGGGGAGCAGTACTTC.

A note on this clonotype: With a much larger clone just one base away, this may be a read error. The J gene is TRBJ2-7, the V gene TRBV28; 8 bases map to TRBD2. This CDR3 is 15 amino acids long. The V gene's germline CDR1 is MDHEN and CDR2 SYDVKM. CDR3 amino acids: CASSLNGLAGYEQHF. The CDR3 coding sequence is TGTGCCAGCAGTTTAAATGGGCTAGCGGGTTACGAGCAGCACTTC. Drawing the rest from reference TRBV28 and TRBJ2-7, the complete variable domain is DVKVTQSSRYLVKRTGEKVFLECVQDMDHENMFWYRQDPGLGLRLIYFSYDVKMKEKGDIPEGYSVSREKKERFSLILESASTNQTSMYLCASSLNGLAGYEQHFGPGTRLTVT.

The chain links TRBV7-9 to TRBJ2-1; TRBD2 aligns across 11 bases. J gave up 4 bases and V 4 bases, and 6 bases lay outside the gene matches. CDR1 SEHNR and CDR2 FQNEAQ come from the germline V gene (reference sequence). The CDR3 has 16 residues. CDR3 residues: CASSSPTSGNYNEQFF. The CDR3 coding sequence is TGTGCCAGCAGCTCCCCGACTAGCGGGAATTACAATGAGCAGTTCTTC.

CDR3 sequence reads: CASSLEGESNQPQHF. CDR3 DNA sequence: TGTGCCAGCAGCTTAGAAGGGGAAAGCAATCAGCCCCAGCATTTT. This chain uses TRBV7-9 with TRBJ1-5, with a weak D call TRBD1 (5 bases). Germline values: CDR1 SEHNR, CDR2 FQNEAQ (reference sequence). Trimming took off 1 base at V and 1 base at J, with 8 bases between the two ends. The CDR3 loop spans 15 amino acids.

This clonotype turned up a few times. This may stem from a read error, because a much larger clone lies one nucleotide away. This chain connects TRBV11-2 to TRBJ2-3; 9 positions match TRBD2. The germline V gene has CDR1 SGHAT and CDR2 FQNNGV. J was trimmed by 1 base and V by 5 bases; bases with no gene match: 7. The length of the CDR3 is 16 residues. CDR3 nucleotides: TGTGCCAGCAGCCTCCTGCCTAGCGGGGGCACAGATACGCAGTATTTT. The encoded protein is CASSLLPSGGTDTQYF.

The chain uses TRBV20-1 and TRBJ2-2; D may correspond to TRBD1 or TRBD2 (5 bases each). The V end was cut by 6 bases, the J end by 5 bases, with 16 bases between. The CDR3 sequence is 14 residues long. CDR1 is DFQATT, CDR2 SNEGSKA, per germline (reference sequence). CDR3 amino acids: CSALRETLTGELFF. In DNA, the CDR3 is TGCAGTGCGCTCAGGGAGACTCTTACCGGGGAGCTGTTTTTT.

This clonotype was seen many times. CDR3 sequence reads: CASSEGLGGTQYF. The CDR3 DNA sequence: TGTGCCAGCAGTGAGGGTCTAGGGGGGACCCAGTACTTC. This chain joins TRBV2 and TRBJ2-5; D is possibly TRBD1 (6 bases). The CDR3 runs to 13 residues. Per the germline V gene, CDR1 is SNHLY and CDR2 is FYNNEI. V lost 3 bases and J 7 bases, leaving 12 bases between the germline ends.